This TCR beta chain was found in a study of shared clonotypes between healthy human individuals. The study's findings and limits: The sampled material consisted only of blood, and tissue repertoires are likely to differ.

Points on this clone: Its target is not known.

Libraries were prepared by immunoSEQ multiplex PCR; TCRdb keeps only in-frame clonotypes and omits some of them. Of 2 million to 2.5 million clones in the sample, approximately 90% were seen once. Germline loops: CDR1 SGHDN, CDR2 FVKESK. The CDR3 extends over 15 amino acids. V dropped 4 bases and J dropped 3; count of bases not matched to a gene: 9. This clonotype originated in a man aged 18 to 30 in good health. Some clones in this sample may be carry-over from other donors' samples. The J gene is TRBJ2-7, the V gene TRBV14, with 7 nucleotides matching TRBD1. The sample comprised naive CD4+ T cells from PBMCs. Noted subset: CD45RA+ positively selected. CDR3 loop: CASSPLRDSYYEQYF. CDR3 sequence (DNA): TGTGCCAGCAGCCCACTCCGGGACAGTTACTACGAGCAGTACTTC.